The 9 T cell receptor beta chains below were found in one sample sequenced in a study of blood T cells in healthy people across ages. For the second PCR, which ran for roughly 6 to 12 cycles, a sample-barcoded 5' primer and a J-beta primer mix were used. MiXCR, run by TCRdb on the 5' RACE reads, gives a single entry per CDR3 protein. The sample lists 1,800,000 or so distinct CDR3 sequences, around 42% occurring once. Sequencing was carried out using blood. These TCRs come from a human donor in good health.

The chain is built from TRBV15 and TRBJ2-5; the match to TRBD1 covers 10 bases. Trimming took 8 bases from V and 5 from J; bases not matched to a gene: 11. There are 15 residues in the CDR3. Germline loops: CDR1 LNHNV, CDR2 YYDKDF (reference sequence). The CDR3 loop reads CATASTRTGGETQYF. As DNA, the CDR3 is TGTGCCACCGCCTCAACAAGGACAGGGGGGGAGACCCAGTACTTC. The whole variable domain, remainder taken from reference TRBV15 and TRBJ2-5, is DAMVIQNPRYQVTQFGKPVTLSCSQTLNHNVMYWYQQKSSQAPKLLFHYYDKDFNNEADTPDNFQSRRPNTSFCFLDIRSPGLGDTAMYLCATASTRTGGETQYFGPGTRLLVL.

This clonotype was counted many times. The chain couples TRBV7-2 to TRBJ1-5; 7 nucleotides line up with TRBD1. V gave up 4 bases and J gave up 4 bases; unmatched junction bases: 4. The CDR3 has 14 residues. Germline CDR1 and CDR2: SGHTA and FQGNSA. The CDR3 DNA reads as TGTGCCAGCAGCTCAGGGACAGTGAATCAGCCCCAGCATTTT. Protein product: CASSSGTVNQPQHF.

V usage is TRBV4-1 and J usage is TRBJ1-4; weak D call: TRBD1 (6 bases). V shed 4 bases and J shed 7 bases, with 10 bases lying between them. The CDR3 loop spans 13 amino acids. The germline V gene encodes CDR1 MGHRA and CDR2 YSYEKL. Here the CDR3 reads CASSLRGFEKLFF. The DNA for the CDR3 is TGCGCCAGCAGCCTCAGGGGTTTTGAAAAACTGTTTTTT.

This chain links TRBV7-3 with TRBJ1-2; 7 nucleotides match TRBD1. Trimming at V came to 5 bases and at J to 3 bases, leaving 3 bases not matched to a gene. Germline assignment: CDR1 SGHTA and CDR2 FQGTGA. The CDR3 loop spans 13 amino acids. CDR3 sequence reads: CASSDTGDYGYTF. The CDR3 coding sequence is TGTGCCAGCAGCGATACAGGGGACTATGGCTACACCTTC.

The chain links TRBV11-2 to TRBJ2-7; D gene uncertain. With 3 bases removed from V and 1 base from J, the gap between germline ends came to 10 bases. From germline, CDR1 is SGHAT and CDR2 FQNNGV. This CDR3 has 14 amino acids. In DNA, the CDR3 is TGTGCCAGCAGCTTCTTCGGCAAGTCCTACGAGCAGTACTTC. Residues: CASSFFGKSYEQYF. The variable domain in full, with the rest retrieved from reference TRBV11-2 and TRBJ2-7, is EAGVAQSPRYKIIEKRQSVAFWCNPISGHATLYWYQQILGQGPKLLIQFQNNGVVDDSQLPKDRFSAERLKGVDSTLKIQPAKLEDSAVYLCASSFFGKSYEQYFGPGTRLTVT.

The chain carries TRBV7-2 and TRBJ1-6, with 10 bases that match TRBD1. V dropped 4 bases and J dropped 11; count of bases not matched to a gene: 11. The CDR3 covers 16 residues. The germline CDR1 and CDR2 sequences are SGHTA and FQGNSA. The chain's CDR3 is CASSSPRGQGNPPLHF. DNA of the CDR3: TGTGCCAGCAGCTCCCCTAGGGGACAGGGGAATCCACCCCTCCACTTT.

Comments on this clonotype: A junction end diverges from the germline sequence, so it may reflect a read error. J is TRBJ1-5 and V is TRBV7-2; unclear D gene. This CDR3 region has 14 residues. CDR1 is SGHTA and CDR2 is FQGNSA in the germline V gene. The CDR3 sequence: CASSLEVANRPQHF. DNA of the CDR3: TGTGCCAGCAGCTTAGAGGTGGCGAATCGGCCCCAGCATTTT.

In this sample, this clonotype turned up a few times. The chain employs TRBV5-5 and TRBJ1-2; 7 bases map to TRBD1. Germline V gene data show CDR1 as SGHKS and CDR2 as YYEKEE (reference sequence). This CDR3 comprises 13 residues. Trimming at V came to 4 bases and at J to 6 bases, leaving 6 bases not matched to a gene. The CDR3 loop is CASSRRGGDGYTF. As DNA, the CDR3 is TGTGCCAGCAGCCGACGAGGGGGCGATGGCTACACCTTC.

J is TRBJ2-6 and V is TRBV29-1; D possibly corresponds to TRBD1 (5 bases). The CDR3 contains 14 residues. V gave up 6 bases and J gave up 0 bases, with 9 bases separating them. Germline V gene data show CDR1 as SQVTM and CDR2 as ANQGSEA. DNA of the CDR3: TGCAGCGTCCTGGACATCTCTGGGGCCAACGTCCTGACTTTC. Translating it yields CSVLDISGANVLTF.